The 5 T cell receptor beta chains below were found in one sample sequenced in a study of blood T cells in healthy people across ages. A second PCR of roughly 7 to 11 cycles used a sample-barcoded 5' primer and a J-beta primer mix. TCRdb independently ran MiXCR on the 5' RACE reads; one entry per CDR3 protein. The data show approximately 850,000 distinct CDR3 sequences, with about 62% seen just once and 22% held by the top ten. Sequenced material: blood. Receptors originate from a man aged 25 to 40 in good health.

The chain joins TRBV14 to TRBJ2-7; possible D gene TRBD1, 5 bases. V was shortened by 2 bases and J by 2 bases, with 13 bases between the two germline ends. The CDR3 loop spans 15 amino acids. Germline assignment: CDR1 SGHDN and CDR2 FVKESK. CDR3 in DNA: TGTGCCAGCAGCCAATACGCAGGGAACACCTACGAGCAGTACTTC. Its protein is CASSQYAGNTYEQYF.

This clonotype came up once. J is TRBJ2-1 and V is TRBV7-8; TRBD2 matches at 8 bases. Looked up from germline, CDR1 is SGHVS and CDR2 is FQNEAQ. CDR3 length: 15 amino acids. Trimming at V came to 3 bases and at J to 9 bases, leaving 10 bases not matched to a gene. CDR3 nucleotides: TGTGCCAGCAGCTTGCTAAGCGGGGGTGTCGGTGAGCAGTTCTTC. Translated, it gives CASSLLSGGVGEQFF.

The rearrangement joins TRBV2 to TRBJ2-3; 12 bases fit TRBD2. Germline V gene data show CDR1 as SNHLY and CDR2 as FYNNEI. There are 16 residues in the CDR3. With 6 bases clipped from V and 3 bases from J, the junction kept 7 bases outside the gene matches. The chain's CDR3 is CASRKGLAGTTDTQYF. The CDR3 region has the DNA TGTGCCAGCAGGAAGGGACTAGCGGGCACGACAGATACGCAGTATTTT.

The rearrangement uses TRBV9 and TRBJ2-1; D gene ambiguous. This CDR3 spans 14 amino acids. The ends were cut back, 4 bases at V and 5 bases at J, with 13 bases in the middle. Germline V lookup: CDR1 SGDLS, CDR2 YYNGEE. CDR3 in amino acids: CASSPSRRDNEQFF. For the CDR3, the DNA is TGTGCCAGCAGCCCGAGCCGCCGGGACAATGAGCAGTTCTTC.

A few counts support this clonotype. This chain joins TRBV10-3 and TRBJ2-6; D is uncertain. The germline V gene has CDR1 ENHRY and CDR2 SYGVKD. The CDR3 is 15 residues long. V lost 7 bases and J lost 0, with 10 bases in between. The CDR3 sequence: CAIKAEASGANVLTF. CDR3 DNA: TGTGCCATCAAGGCCGAAGCCTCTGGGGCCAACGTCCTGACTTTC.